This T cell receptor (beta chain) was sequenced during a study of radiotherapy plus CTLA-4 blockade in lung cancer. The overall study: Disease control was achieved by 31% of patients, and objective responses by 18%. Study-level results: The best predictor of response was reported to be early blood T cell clone dynamics, with interferon-beta. TCR clones of tumor origin grew in blood after radiotherapy plus ipilimumab.

Each patient with chemo-refractory metastatic non-small-cell lung cancer was treated with focal radiation plus CTLA-4 blockade using ipilimumab. As concerns this clone: The antigen is undetermined.

Assay: immunoSEQ multiplex PCR; the TCRdb copy retains only in-frame clones and omits some. The sample holds about 110,000 clones; 85% are singletons and the top ten take 2.4%. Germline V gives CDR1 MNHEY, CDR2 SMNVEV (reference sequence). Trimming stripped 2 bases from V and 2 bases from J, with 10 bases between. The length of the CDR3 is 14 residues. The sample was peripheral blood, taken from a patient treated with radiotherapy plus ipilimumab. This clonotype was obtained from a human donor with non-small cell lung cancer that progressed on radiotherapy plus ipilimumab. Some clones in this sample may be carry-over from other donors' samples. The V and J genes are TRBV27 and TRBJ2-7; perhaps TRBD2 as D (5 bases). Here the CDR3 reads CASSLEGPTYEQYF. CDR3 DNA: TGTGCCAGCAGTTTAGAGGGTCCGACCTACGAGCAGTACTTC.